These T cell receptor beta chains were read from a single sample in a study of shared clonotypes between healthy human individuals. Profiling relied on immunoSEQ multiplex PCR, and the TCRdb table lists in-frame clones only, not all of them. The table has about 510,000 clones, over 60% seen once. Sequencing input: PBMCs. These receptors were obtained from a middle-aged woman in good health. Some clones in this sample may be carry-over from other donors' samples. The CDR3 runs from the conserved cysteine through the conserved F or W. D genes are given only for firm matches. Not every row has a clone size; where given, it reads once, few, many or a size class.

v_gene	abundance	j_gene	d_gene	CDR3nt	CDR3aa
TRBV5-6	-	TRBJ1-1	TRBD1	TGTGCCAGCAGCATTTTCCGGACAGGATACATGAACACTGAAGCTTTCTTT	CASSIFRTGYMNTEAFF
TRBV5-6	many	TRBJ1-2	TRBD1	TGTGCCAGCAGCTTGAGGGACAGCTGGGGGGCTGGCTACACCTTC	CASSLRDSWGAGYTF
TRBV11-3	-	TRBJ2-6	-	TGTGCCAGCAGTACCTCGGGGGGCACGTCTGGGGCCAACGTCCTGACTTTC	CASSTSGGTSGANVLTF
TRBV2	-	TRBJ2-5	-	TGTGCCAGTAGGATAGGCGGGAATGGAGAGACCCAGTACTTC	CASRIGGNGETQYF
TRBV28	-	TRBJ1-2	-	TGTGCCAGCAGCCAGGGGCGGTATGGCTACACCTTC	CASSQGRYGYTF
TRBV6-1	-	TRBJ1-1	-	TGTGCCAGCAGACTGGACACTATACTGGAAGCTTTCTTT	CASRLDTILEAFF
TRBV28	-	TRBJ2-4	-	TGTGCCAGCAGTTCTTCCGACAGATTACAAAACATTCAGTACTTC	CASSSSDRLQNIQYF
TRBV5-1	-	TRBJ1-2	TRBD1	TGCGCCAGCAGCCCTGGACAGGGGGCGGGCTATGGCTACACCTTC	CASSPGQGAGYGYTF
TRBV6-1	-	TRBJ2-7	-	TGTGCCATCAGTGAGTCGCCCGGGACCTCCTACGAGCAGTACTTC	CAISESPGTSYEQYF
TRBV4-1	-	TRBJ2-7	TRBD1	TGCGCCAGCAGCGCACAGGGGGCCCACGAGCAGTACTTC	CASSAQGAHEQYF
TRBV2	-	TRBJ1-4	TRBD1	TGTGCCAGCAGTGAATCACAGGGGGGGCGTGAAAAACTGTTTTTT	CASSESQGGREKLFF
TRBV6-4	many	TRBJ2-3	-	TGTGCCAGCAGTGACGGCGGGAGCACAGATACGCAGTATTTT	CASSDGGSTDTQYF
TRBV2	-	TRBJ1-2	TRBD1	TGTGCCAGCCTCGAGACAGGGGTTGGCTATGGCTACACCTTC	CASLETGVGYGYTF
TRBV7-2	few	TRBJ1-2	-	TGTGCCAGCAGCCTCCGGCGGGGTCTCGGCTATGGCTACACCTTC	CASSLRRGLGYGYTF
TRBV6-1	-	TRBJ2-3	TRBD2	TGTGCCAGCAAGTTAGCGGGAGGGCCGACAGATACGCAGTATTTT	CASKLAGGPTDTQYF
TRBV30	-	TRBJ1-1	-	TGTGCCTGGAGTGCCAGACCCGCCGGGGGAGCTTTCTTT	CAWSARPAGGAFF
TRBV5-1	-	TRBJ2-2	TRBD2	TGCGCCAGCAATAGCGAGCGGGAAATGAACACCGGGGAGCTGTTTTTT	CASNSEREMNTGELFF
TRBV6-1	once	TRBJ2-7	TRBD2	TGTGCCAGCAGTCCTCGGACTAGCGGAGGGGGCGAGCAGTACTTC	CASSPRTSGGGEQYF
TRBV19	-	TRBJ2-3	-	TGTGCCAGTAGTAACACGCCCGTATTGGCAGATACGCAGTATTTT	CASSNTPVLADTQYF
TRBV6-1	-	TRBJ2-1	TRBD2	TGTGCCAGTCACCTAAGCGGGAGTCTTTGGTATGAGCAGTTCTTC	CASHLSGSLWYEQFF
TRBV10-3	once	TRBJ2-3	TRBD2	TGTGCCATCAGTGACGGCAGCGGGAGGGCCGGGTCTAGCACAGATACGCAGTATTTT	CAISDGSGRAGSSTDTQYF
TRBV9	few	TRBJ2-3	TRBD2	TGTGCCAGCAGCGAGAGAGGGAGGGCCTCGGTGGCAGATACGCAGTATTTT	CASSERGRASVADTQYF
TRBV18	-	TRBJ2-7	TRBD1	TGTGCCAGCTCATTAAGGACAGGGGCGGGCAACGAGCAGTACTTC	CASSLRTGAGNEQYF
TRBV15	-	TRBJ2-1	TRBD2	TGTGCCACCGGGGCGGGAGTACCCTACAATGAGCAGTTCTTC	CATGAGVPYNEQFF
TRBV28	-	TRBJ2-5	TRBD2	TGTGCCAGTACTAGCGGGAGTGTGATAGAGACCCAGTACTTC	CASTSGSVIETQYF
TRBV6-1	-	TRBJ2-3	TRBD2	TGTGCCAGCAGTGCGTCGCTAGCGGGTGGTGCAGATACGCAGTATTTT	CASSASLAGGADTQYF
TRBV11-1	-	TRBJ1-1	-	TGTGCCAGCAGCGCCGCCATGGTCTCCGAAGCTTTCTTT	CASSAAMVSEAFF
TRBV6-6	-	TRBJ1-1	-	TGTGCCAGCAGATCCCTTACGGGACAGAACACTGAAGCTTTCTTT	CASRSLTGQNTEAFF
TRBV19	-	TRBJ2-1	-	TGTGCCAGTAGCGGACGGTTTGGTGGGACACAATACAATGAGCAGTTCTTC	CASSGRFGGTQYNEQFF
TRBV11-2	few	TRBJ1-1	-	TGTGCCAGCAGCTTAGCTGGGAACACTGAAGCTTTCTTT	CASSLAGNTEAFF
TRBV5-4	-	TRBJ1-3	-	TGTGCCAGCAGCACCCAAGAGGTCTCTGGAAACACCATATATTTT	CASSTQEVSGNTIYF
TRBV7-6	-	TRBJ2-7	TRBD2	TGTGCCAGCAGCACACTAGCGGGAGGGCCCGAGCAGTACTTC	CASSTLAGGPEQYF
TRBV9	-	TRBJ2-2	-	TGTGCCAGCAGCCCCGACACCGGGGAGCTGTTTTTT	CASSPDTGELFF
TRBV29-1	-	TRBJ2-3	-	TGCAGCGTTGATGTGGAGGGCCCGGGAGATACGCAGTATTTT	CSVDVEGPGDTQYF
TRBV9	-	TRBJ2-7	TRBD2	TGTGCCAGCAGCACAAGCGGGATAACGGGGGAGCAGTACTTC	CASSTSGITGEQYF
TRBV27	-	TRBJ2-7	TRBD2	TGTGCCAGCAGTTCGACGACTAGCGGGACTCTCAAGCAGTACTTC	CASSSTTSGTLKQYF
TRBV18	once	TRBJ1-1	TRBD1	TGTGCCAGCTCACCGGACAGGGGTTACACTGAAGCTTTCTTT	CASSPDRGYTEAFF
TRBV5-1	-	TRBJ2-2	TRBD2	TGCGCCAGCAGAAGTAGCGGGAGGGCCGACACCGGGGAGCTGTTTTTT	CASRSSGRADTGELFF
TRBV6-4	-	TRBJ2-1	-	TGTGCCAGCAGTGACGGGGACTCCCACAATGAGCAGTTCTTC	CASSDGDSHNEQFF
TRBV13	-	TRBJ1-1	TRBD1	TGTGCCAGCAGCGTCGACAGGGCCATTGAAGCTTTCTTT	CASSVDRAIEAFF
TRBV7-6	-	TRBJ2-7	TRBD2	TGTGCCAGCAGCCACTGGACTAGCGGGAGGGGGAAGCAGTACTTC	CASSHWTSGRGKQYF
TRBV6-5	-	TRBJ2-1	TRBD2	TGTGCCAGCAGTCCGGGTAGCGGGATATCCCGGGAGCAGTTCTTC	CASSPGSGISREQFF
TRBV7-3	-	TRBJ2-1	-	TGTGCCAGCAGCTCTAGCGTTGGAAGATCCAATGAGCAGTTCTTC	CASSSSVGRSNEQFF
TRBV7-6	-	TRBJ2-1	-	TGTGCCAGCAGCTTTCTACCCAGGGGCCCAAGATCCAATGAGCAGTTCTTC	CASSFLPRGPRSNEQFF
TRBV6-1	-	TRBJ2-7	-	TGTGCCAGCAGTTTTACGTACGAGCAGTACTTC	CASSFTYEQYF
TRBV6-1	-	TRBJ2-7	-	TGTGCCAGCAGGTTAGGCGGGTCGAACGAGCAGTACTTC	CASRLGGSNEQYF
TRBV19	few	TRBJ1-3	-	TGTGCCAGTAGTACCAATCCGGTCACTCGGGGTTTT	CASSTNPVTRGF
TRBV7-9	-	TRBJ2-7	TRBD2	TGTGCCAGCAGCGTCCTAGCGGGACGTCGATTCTACGAGCAGTACTTC	CASSVLAGRRFYEQYF
TRBV30	-	TRBJ2-3	TRBD2	TGTGCCTGGAGTCGTACCCGGACTAGCGGGAGGAAAGATACGCAGTATTTT	CAWSRTRTSGRKDTQYF
TRBV6-6	-	TRBJ2-7	TRBD2	TGTGCCAGCAGTTACGAGCGGGAGACCTCCTACGAGCAGTACTTC	CASSYERETSYEQYF
TRBV12-5	-	TRBJ2-2	-	TGTGCTAGTTCAGACAACACCGGGGAGCTGTTTTTT	CASSDNTGELFF
TRBV28	-	TRBJ2-1	TRBD2	TGTGCCAGCAGGTCGTCTCTAGCGGGAGGGTACAATGAGCAGTTCTTC	CASRSSLAGGYNEQFF
TRBV10-3	-	TRBJ1-4	TRBD1	TGTGCCATCAGTGAGTCACCGGGACAGCCTAATGAAAAACTGTTTTTT	CAISESPGQPNEKLFF
TRBV5-4	-	TRBJ2-2	-	TGTGCCAGCAGCTTGGGGACTGATCCCGGGGAGCTGTTTTTT	CASSLGTDPGELFF